One sample yielded the 9 T cell receptor beta chains listed below, sequenced in a study of cytomegalovirus exposure and HLA in healthy donors. Researchers ran the PCR with 60 Vbeta and 13 Jbeta primers. Assay used: immunoSEQ multiplex PCR; TCRdb lists only in-frame clones, some missing. This sample carries 180,000 or so clones, about 79% of them seen once, and the ten largest clones take 2% to 2.5%. Sequencing input: PBMCs. These receptors were obtained from a woman aged 50 to 60 in good health and CMV-seronegative.

The V and J genes are TRBV7-9 and TRBJ2-7; 9 bases match TRBD2. Germline V gene sequence: CDR1 SEHNR, CDR2 FQNEAQ (reference sequence). The CDR3 has 14 amino acids. After removal of 3 bases from V and 2 bases from J, the junction contained 2 bases not matched to a gene. CDR3 amino acids: CASSLLAGTYEQYF. The CDR3, as DNA: TGTGCCAGCAGCTTGCTAGCGGGGACCTACGAGCAGTACTTC.

This chain links TRBV9 with TRBJ1-4, with TRBD1 as a possible D gene (5 bases). This CDR3 comprises 15 residues. V gave up 4 bases and J gave up 1 base, with 11 bases separating them. Per the germline V gene, CDR1 is SGDLS and CDR2 is YYNGEE. The CDR3 spells CASSYGGVTNEKLFF. The CDR3 DNA reads TGTGCCAGCAGCTACGGGGGTGTAACTAATGAAAAACTGTTTTTT.

A few counts support this clone. The genes are TRBV5-1 and TRBJ2-5, with 9 bases fitting TRBD2. Germline V gene data show CDR1 as SGHRS and CDR2 as YFSETQ. The CDR3 is made up of 16 amino acids. J lost 4 bases, V lost 5 bases, and 12 bases had no gene match. DNA for the CDR3: TGCGCCAGCAGTTCTCTAGCGGGATTGGGATCAGAGACCCAGTACTTC. Translated, it gives CASSSLAGLGSETQYF.

The chain couples TRBV27 to TRBJ2-2; D perhaps matches TRBD2 (5 bases). The V end was cut by 6 bases, the J end by 1 base, with 12 bases between. The germline V gene has CDR1 MNHEY and CDR2 SMNVEV (reference sequence). CDR3 length equals 15 residues. The CDR3 sequence is CASRKDWVNTGELFF. CDR3 sequence (DNA): TGTGCCAGCAGAAAGGACTGGGTGAACACCGGGGAGCTGTTTTTT.

This clone was seen a few times. The V gene is TRBV6-6, the J gene TRBJ2-2; D not resolved. Germline CDR1 is MNHNY and CDR2 is SVGAGI (reference sequence). The CDR3 length is 12 residues. Trimming pared 6 bases from V and 5 bases from J, leaving 7 bases between. The DNA for the CDR3 is TGTGCCAGCAGCCCTCTAACCGGGGAGCTGTTTTTT. Amino acid sequence: CASSPLTGELFF.

The chain couples TRBV28 to TRBJ2-1; no clear D gene. Trimming shortened V by 4 bases and J by 2 bases, and 18 bases separated the two germline ends. This CDR3 is built from 17 residues. The germline CDR1 and CDR2 sequences are MDHEN and SYDVKM. In DNA form, the CDR3 reads TGTGCCAGCAGTTCTGGTTTAACACATACCCCCTACAATGAGCAGTTCTTC. As protein: CASSSGLTHTPYNEQFF.

The rearrangement joins TRBV4-2 to TRBJ1-5; TRBD1 matches 7 bases. The germline V gene encodes CDR1 LGHNA and CDR2 YNFKEQ. The CDR3 runs to 13 residues. V lost 2 bases, J lost 6 bases, and 1 base stayed unmatched. As DNA, the CDR3 is TGTGCCAGCAGCCAAACAGGGGCTCAGCCCCAGCATTTT. This gives the protein CASSQTGAQPQHF.

The V gene is TRBV4-1, the J gene TRBJ1-5; 12 bases line up with TRBD1. V shed 0 bases and J 1 base; nucleotides not matched to a gene: 13. CDR1 and CDR2 from the germline V gene are MGHRA and YSYEKL. The CDR3 loop spans 21 amino acids. CDR3 sequence reads: CASSQDHPPGQGARSNQPQHF. For the CDR3, the DNA is TGCGCCAGCAGCCAAGACCACCCCCCGGGACAGGGGGCACGGAGCAATCAGCCCCAGCATTTT.

The chain uses TRBV7-3 and TRBJ1-1; tentatively, D is TRBD1 (5 bases). Germline V gives CDR1 SGHTA, CDR2 FQGTGA. Trimming removed 2 bases from V and 3 bases from J, with 7 bases in between. This CDR3 has 13 amino acids. Here the CDR3 reads CASSLGGDTEAFF. The CDR3 nucleotides read TGTGCCAGCAGCTTAGGAGGGGACACTGAAGCTTTCTTT.